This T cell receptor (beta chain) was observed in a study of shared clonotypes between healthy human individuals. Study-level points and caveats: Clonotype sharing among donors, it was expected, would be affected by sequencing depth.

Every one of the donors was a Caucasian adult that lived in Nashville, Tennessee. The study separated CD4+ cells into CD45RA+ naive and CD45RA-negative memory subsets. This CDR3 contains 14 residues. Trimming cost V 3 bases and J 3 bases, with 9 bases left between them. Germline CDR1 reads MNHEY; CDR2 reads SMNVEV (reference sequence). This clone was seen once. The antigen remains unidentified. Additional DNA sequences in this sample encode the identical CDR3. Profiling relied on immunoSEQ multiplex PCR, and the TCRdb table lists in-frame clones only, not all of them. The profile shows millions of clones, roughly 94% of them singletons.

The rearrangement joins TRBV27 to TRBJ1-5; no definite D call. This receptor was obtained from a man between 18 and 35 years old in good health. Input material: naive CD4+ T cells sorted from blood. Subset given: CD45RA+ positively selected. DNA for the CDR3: TGTGCCAGCAGTTTGTCGGGAGACAATCAGCCCCAGCATTTT. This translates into CASSLSGDNQPQHF.